This T cell receptor (beta chain) is from a study of CD8 T cells in Susac syndrome. Reverse transcription used roughly 0.5 to 1 ug RNA and random hexamers. Amplification of TCR beta CDR3 across 54 Vbeta and 13 Jbeta was performed with immunoSEQ multiplex PCR. MiXCR, applied by TCRdb to the immunoSEQ multiplex PCR reads, yields one record per CDR3 protein. The profile shows fewer than 200,000 distinct CDR3 sequences, 85% to 95% of them singletons. With 6 bases clipped from V and 5 bases from J, the junction kept 6 bases outside the gene matches. This CDR3 contains 14 residues. The chain couples TRBV12-3 or TRBV12-4 to TRBJ2-3; 9 bases agree with TRBD1. This TCR was recovered from a human donor with Susac syndrome. What was sequenced was CD4+ T cells from PBMCs. Written as DNA, the CDR3 is TGTGCCAGCAGACGATACAGGGGGCTAGATACGCAGTATTTT. Its protein is CASRRYRGLDTQYF.